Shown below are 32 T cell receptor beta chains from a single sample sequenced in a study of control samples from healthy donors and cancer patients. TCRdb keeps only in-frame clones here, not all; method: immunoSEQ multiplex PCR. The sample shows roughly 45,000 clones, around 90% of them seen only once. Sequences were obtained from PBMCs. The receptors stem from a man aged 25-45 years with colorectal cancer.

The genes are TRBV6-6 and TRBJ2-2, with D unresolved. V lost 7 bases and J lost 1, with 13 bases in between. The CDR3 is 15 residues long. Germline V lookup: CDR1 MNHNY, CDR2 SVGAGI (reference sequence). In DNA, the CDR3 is TGTGCCAGCACCAAACTAATCAGGAACACCGGGGAGCTGTTTTTT. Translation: CASTKLIRNTGELFF.

The chain's CDR3 is CASSEYTGHSSGGYTF. The CDR3 coding sequence is TGTGCCAGCAGTGAATATACGGGACATAGCAGTGGGGGCTACACCTTC. V and J are TRBV25-1 and TRBJ1-2; a possible D gene is TRBD1 (6 bases). V lost 0 bases and J lost 8, with 19 bases in between. The CDR3 totals 16 residues. Germline V CDR1 and CDR2: MGHDK, SYGVNS.

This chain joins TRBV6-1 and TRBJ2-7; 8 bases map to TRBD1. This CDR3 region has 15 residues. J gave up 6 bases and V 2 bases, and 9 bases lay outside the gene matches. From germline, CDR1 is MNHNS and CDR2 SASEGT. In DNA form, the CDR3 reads TGTGCCAGCAGTGAAATGCCCCGGACAGGGCGCGAGCAGTACGTC. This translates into CASSEMPRTGREQYV.

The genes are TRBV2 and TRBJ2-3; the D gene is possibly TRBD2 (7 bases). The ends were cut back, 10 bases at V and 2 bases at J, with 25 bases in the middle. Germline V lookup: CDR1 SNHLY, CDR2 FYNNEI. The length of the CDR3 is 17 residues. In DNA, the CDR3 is TGTGCCACCCGCCGTCGGGGGGCTACCTTCCCCACAGATACGCAGTATTTT. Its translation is CATRRRGATFPTDTQYF.

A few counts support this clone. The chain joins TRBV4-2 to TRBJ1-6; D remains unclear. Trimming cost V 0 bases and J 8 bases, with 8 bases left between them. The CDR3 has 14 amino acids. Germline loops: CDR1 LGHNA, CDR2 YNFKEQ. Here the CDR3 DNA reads TGTGCCAGCAGCCAAGATAATGACTATTCACCCCTCCACTTT. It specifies CASSQDNDYSPLHF.

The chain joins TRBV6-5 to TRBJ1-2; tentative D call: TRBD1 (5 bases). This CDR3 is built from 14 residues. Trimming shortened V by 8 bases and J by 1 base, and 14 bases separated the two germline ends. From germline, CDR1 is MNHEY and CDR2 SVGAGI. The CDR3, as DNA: TGTGCCAGCGAAAACAAACAGGATAACTATGGCTACACCTTC. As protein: CASENKQDNYGYTF.

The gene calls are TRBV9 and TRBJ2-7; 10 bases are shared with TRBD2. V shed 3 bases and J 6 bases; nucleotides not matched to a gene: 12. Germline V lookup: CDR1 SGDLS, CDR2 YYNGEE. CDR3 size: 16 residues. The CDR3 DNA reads TGTGCCAGCAGCGGAGGAGTAGCGGGGGGCTTTTCCGAGCAGTACTTC. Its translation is CASSGGVAGGFSEQYF.

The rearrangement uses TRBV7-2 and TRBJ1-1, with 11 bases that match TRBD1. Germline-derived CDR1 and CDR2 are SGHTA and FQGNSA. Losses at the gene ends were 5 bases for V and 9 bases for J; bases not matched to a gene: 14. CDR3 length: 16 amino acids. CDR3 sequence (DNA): TGTGCCAGCAGCCGTTGGACAGGGGGCCGTAACACCCAAGCTTTCTTT. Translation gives CASSRWTGGRNTQAFF.

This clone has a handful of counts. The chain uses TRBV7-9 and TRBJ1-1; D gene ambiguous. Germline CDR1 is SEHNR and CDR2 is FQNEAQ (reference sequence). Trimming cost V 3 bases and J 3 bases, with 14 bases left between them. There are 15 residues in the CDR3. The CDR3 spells CASSLDGESDTEAFF. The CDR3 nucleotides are TGTGCCAGCAGCTTGGACGGGGAGAGCGACACTGAAGCTTTCTTT.

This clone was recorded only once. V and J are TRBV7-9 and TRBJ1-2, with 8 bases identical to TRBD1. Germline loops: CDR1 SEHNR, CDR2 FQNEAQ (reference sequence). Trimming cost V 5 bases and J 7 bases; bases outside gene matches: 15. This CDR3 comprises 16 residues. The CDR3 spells CASSDTTGQGIRGYTF. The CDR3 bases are TGTGCCAGCAGCGATACTACCGGACAGGGTATACGTGGCTACACCTTC.

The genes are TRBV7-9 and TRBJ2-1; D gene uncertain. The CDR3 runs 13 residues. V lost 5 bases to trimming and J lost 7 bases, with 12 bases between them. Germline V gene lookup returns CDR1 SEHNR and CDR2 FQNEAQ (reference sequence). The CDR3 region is CASSLPAANEQFF. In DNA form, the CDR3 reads TGTGCCAGCAGCCTCCCGGCGGCGAATGAGCAGTTCTTC.

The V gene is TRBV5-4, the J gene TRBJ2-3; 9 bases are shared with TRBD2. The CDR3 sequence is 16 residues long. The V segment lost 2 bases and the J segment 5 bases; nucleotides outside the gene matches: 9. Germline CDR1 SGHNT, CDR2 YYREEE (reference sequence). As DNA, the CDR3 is TGTGCCAGCAGCTTCCCCCAGCGGGGGGAGAGAGATACGCAGTATTTT. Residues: CASSFPQRGERDTQYF.

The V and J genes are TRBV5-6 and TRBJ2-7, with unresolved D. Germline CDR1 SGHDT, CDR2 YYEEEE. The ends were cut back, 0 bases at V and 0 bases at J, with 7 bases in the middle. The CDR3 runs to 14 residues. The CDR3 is CASSLVLSSYEQYV. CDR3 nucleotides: TGTGCCAGCAGCTTGGTGCTTAGCTCCTACGAGCAGTACGTC.

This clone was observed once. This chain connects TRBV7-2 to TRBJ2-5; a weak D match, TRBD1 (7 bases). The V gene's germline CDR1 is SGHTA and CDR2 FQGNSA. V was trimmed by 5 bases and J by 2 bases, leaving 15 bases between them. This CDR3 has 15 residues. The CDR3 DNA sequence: TGTGCCAGCAGCCCCAGAGCAGGGGGGCAAGAGACCCAGTACTTC. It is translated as CASSPRAGGQETQYF.

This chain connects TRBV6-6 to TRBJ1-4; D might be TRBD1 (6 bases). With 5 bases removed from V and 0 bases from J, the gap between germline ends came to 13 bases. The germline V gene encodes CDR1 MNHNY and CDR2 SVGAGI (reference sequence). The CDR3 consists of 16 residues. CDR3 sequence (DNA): TGTGCCAGCAGTCGAAAGGAGGGGGCAACTAATGAAAAACTGTTTTTT. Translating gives CASSRKEGATNEKLFF.

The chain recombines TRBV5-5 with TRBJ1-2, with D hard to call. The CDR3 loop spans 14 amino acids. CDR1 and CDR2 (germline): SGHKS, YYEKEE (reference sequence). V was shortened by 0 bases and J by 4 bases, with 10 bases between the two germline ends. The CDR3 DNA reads TGTGCCAGCAGCTTGGTGGTCCCCTCCTATGGCTACACCTTC. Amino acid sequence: CASSLVVPSYGYTF.

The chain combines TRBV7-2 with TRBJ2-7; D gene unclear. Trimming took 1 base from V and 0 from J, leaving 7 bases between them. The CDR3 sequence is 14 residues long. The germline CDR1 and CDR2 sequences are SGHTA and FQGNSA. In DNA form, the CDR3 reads TGTGCCAGCAGCTTAGATGCTAGCTCCTACGAGCAGTACTTC. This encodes CASSLDASSYEQYF. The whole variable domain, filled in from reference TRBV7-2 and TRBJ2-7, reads GAGVSQSPSNKVTEKGKDVELRCDPISGHTALYWYRQSLGQGLEFLIYFQGNSAPDKSGLPSDRFSAERTGGSVSTLTIQRTQQEDSAVYLCASSLDASSYEQYFGPGTRLTVT.

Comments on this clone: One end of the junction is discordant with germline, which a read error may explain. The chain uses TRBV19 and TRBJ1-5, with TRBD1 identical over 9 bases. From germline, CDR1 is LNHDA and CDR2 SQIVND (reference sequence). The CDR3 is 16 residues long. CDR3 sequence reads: CAGSPPDRGNNQPQHF. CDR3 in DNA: TGTGCCGGTAGCCCCCCGGACAGGGGTAACAATCAGCCCCAGCATTTT.

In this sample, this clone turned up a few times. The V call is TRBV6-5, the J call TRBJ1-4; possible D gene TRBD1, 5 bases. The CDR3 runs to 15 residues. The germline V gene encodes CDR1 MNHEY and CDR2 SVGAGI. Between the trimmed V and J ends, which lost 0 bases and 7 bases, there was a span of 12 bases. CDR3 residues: CASSYSYSGTEKLFF. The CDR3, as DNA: TGTGCCAGCAGTTACTCTTACAGTGGGACTGAAAAACTGTTTTTT.

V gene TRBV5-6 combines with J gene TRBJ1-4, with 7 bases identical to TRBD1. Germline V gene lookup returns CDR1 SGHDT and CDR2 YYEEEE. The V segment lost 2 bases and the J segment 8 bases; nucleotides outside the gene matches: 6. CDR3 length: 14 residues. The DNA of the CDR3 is TGTGCCAGCAGCTTCGGGCAGGGGGGAGAAAAACTGTTTTTT. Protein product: CASSFGQGGEKLFF.

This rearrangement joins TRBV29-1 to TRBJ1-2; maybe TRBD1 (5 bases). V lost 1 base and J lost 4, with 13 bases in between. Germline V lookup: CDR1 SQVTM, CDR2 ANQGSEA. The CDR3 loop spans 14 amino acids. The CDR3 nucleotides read TGCAGCGTTGAAGGGGGCAGCCTGTTCTATGGCTACACCTTC. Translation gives CSVEGGSLFYGYTF.

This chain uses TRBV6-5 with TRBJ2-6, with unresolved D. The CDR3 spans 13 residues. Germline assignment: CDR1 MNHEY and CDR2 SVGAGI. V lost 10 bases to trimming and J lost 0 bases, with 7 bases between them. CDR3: CATENSGANVLTF. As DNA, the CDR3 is TGTGCCACTGAGAACTCTGGGGCCAACGTCCTGACTTTC.

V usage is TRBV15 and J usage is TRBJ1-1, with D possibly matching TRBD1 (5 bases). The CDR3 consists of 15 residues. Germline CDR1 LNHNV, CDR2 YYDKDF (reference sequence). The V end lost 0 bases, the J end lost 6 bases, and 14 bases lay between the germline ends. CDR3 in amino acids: CATSRDPNGGPEAFF. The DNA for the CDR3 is TGTGCCACCAGCAGAGACCCTAACGGGGGACCTGAAGCTTTCTTT. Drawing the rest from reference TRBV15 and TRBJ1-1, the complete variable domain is DAMVIQNPRYQVTQFGKPVTLSCSQTLNHNVMYWYQQKSSQAPKLLFHYYDKDFNNEADTPDNFQSRRPNTSFCFLDIRSPGLGDTAMYLCATSRDPNGGPEAFFGQGTRLTVV.

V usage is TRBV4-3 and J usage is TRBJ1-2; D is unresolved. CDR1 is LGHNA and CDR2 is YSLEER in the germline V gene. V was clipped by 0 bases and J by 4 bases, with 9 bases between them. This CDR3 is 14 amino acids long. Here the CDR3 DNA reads TGCGCCAGCAGCCAAGATCGGGAAGGCTATGGCTACACCTTC. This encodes CASSQDREGYGYTF.

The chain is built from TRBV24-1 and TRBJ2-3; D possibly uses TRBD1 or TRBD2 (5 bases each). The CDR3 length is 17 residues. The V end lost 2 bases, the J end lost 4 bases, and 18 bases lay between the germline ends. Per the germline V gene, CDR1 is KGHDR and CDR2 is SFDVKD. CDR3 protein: CATSDYNRGTGPDTQYF. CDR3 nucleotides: TGTGCCACCAGTGATTACAACCGGGGTACAGGTCCAGATACGCAGTATTTT.

The CDR3 bases are TGTGCCAGCAGGGGAGAGGCAGGGGGCTGGGGCTACACCTTC. It yields the protein CASRGEAGGWGYTF. The genes are TRBV5-4 and TRBJ1-2; 8 bases match TRBD1. Trimming at V came to 5 bases and at J to 8 bases, leaving 11 bases not matched to a gene. Germline V lookup: CDR1 SGHNT, CDR2 YYREEE (reference sequence). This CDR3 has 14 residues.

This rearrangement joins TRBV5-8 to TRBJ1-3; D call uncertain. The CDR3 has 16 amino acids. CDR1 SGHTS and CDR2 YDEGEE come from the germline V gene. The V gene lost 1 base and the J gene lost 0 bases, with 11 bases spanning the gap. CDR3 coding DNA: TGTGCCAGCAGCTTGATTTCCAGGACCTCTGGAAACACCATATATTTT. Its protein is CASSLISRTSGNTIYF. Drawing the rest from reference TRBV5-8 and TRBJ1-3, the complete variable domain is EAGVTQSPTHLIKTRGQQATLRCSPISGHTSVYWYQQALGLGLQFLLWYDEGEERNRGNFPPRFSGRQFPNYSSELNVNALELEDSALYLCASSLISRTSGNTIYFGEGSWLTVV.

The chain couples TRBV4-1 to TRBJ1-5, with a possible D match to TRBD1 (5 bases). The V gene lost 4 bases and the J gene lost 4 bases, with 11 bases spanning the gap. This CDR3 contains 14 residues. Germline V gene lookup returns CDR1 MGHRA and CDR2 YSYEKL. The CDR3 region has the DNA TGCGCCAGCAGCCTCAGGACACCGAATCAGCCCCAGCATTTT. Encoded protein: CASSLRTPNQPQHF.

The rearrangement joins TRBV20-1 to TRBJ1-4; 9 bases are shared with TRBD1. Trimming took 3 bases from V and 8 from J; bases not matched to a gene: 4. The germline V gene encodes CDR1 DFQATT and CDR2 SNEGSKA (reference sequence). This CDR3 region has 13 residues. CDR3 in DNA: TGCAGTGCTAGTACGGGACAGGGCGAAAAACTGTTTTTT. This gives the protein CSASTGQGEKLFF.

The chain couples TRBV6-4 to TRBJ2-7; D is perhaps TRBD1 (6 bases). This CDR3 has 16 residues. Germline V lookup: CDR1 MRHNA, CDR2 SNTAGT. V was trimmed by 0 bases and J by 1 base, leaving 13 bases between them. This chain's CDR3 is CASSDSSRGLSYEQYV. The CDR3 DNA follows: TGTGCCAGCAGTGACTCGAGCAGGGGTCTTTCCTACGAGCAGTACGTC.

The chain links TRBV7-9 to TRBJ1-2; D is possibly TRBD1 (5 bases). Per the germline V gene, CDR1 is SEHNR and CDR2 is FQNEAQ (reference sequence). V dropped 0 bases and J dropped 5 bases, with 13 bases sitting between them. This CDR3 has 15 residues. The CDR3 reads CASSLAGSSGYGYTF. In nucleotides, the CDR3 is TGTGCCAGCAGCTTAGCGGGGAGTTCAGGGTATGGCTACACCTTC.

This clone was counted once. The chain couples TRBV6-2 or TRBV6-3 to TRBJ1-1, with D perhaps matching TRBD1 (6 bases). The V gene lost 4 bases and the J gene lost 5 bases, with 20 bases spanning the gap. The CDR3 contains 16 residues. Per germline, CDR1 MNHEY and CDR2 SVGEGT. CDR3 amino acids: CASSSLRGGSSTEAFF. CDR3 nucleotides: TGTGCCAGCAGTTCTTTACGAGGGGGATCGTCAACTGAAGCTTTCTTT.